This T cell receptor (beta chain) came from a study of blood T cells in healthy people across ages. Whole-study results and caveats: TCR beta diversity, measured per million T cells, fell in a roughly linear way with age. Greater diversity and more naive CD4+ cells were seen in long-lived donors than in aged donors.

As concerns this clonotype: Its antigen is not known.

Next came a second PCR, run for roughly 7 to 12 cycles, which used a sample-barcoded 5' primer along with a J-beta primer mix. One entry per CDR3 protein, called by TCRdb with MiXCR from the 5' RACE reads. The sample has hundreds of thousands of distinct CDR3 sequences; about a fifth are singletons. CDR3 length: 14 residues. V shed 1 base and J shed 7 bases, with 13 bases lying between them. Germline V gene sequence: CDR1 SEHNR, CDR2 FQNEAQ (reference sequence). This chain joins TRBV7-9 and TRBJ1-2; D ambiguous. This TCR was sampled from a man aged 65 to 79 in good health. The sequenced material came from blood. The CDR3 region has the DNA TGTGCCAGCAGCTTAGAGGTGTCAACCGTTGGCTACACCTTC. Its translation is CASSLEVSTVGYTF.